This T cell receptor (beta chain) was found in a study of T-cell memory formation after mild COVID-19. V was clipped by 5 bases and J by 2 bases, with 11 bases between them. Per the germline V gene, CDR1 is KGHDR and CDR2 is SFDVKD. The CDR3 spans 14 residues. This clonotype was recorded a few times. Via MiXCR, TCRdb re-called the 5' RACE reads, giving one row per CDR3 protein. The table lists a few hundred thousand distinct CDR3 sequences, 13% to 15% of them singletons, with approximately 22% in the top ten. The source material was PBMCs or a T cell subset sorted from them (not recorded which). This receptor was taken from a man between 18 and 35 years old who had mild COVID-19 (a few samples of this study predate the infection). Cell type and time point are not known. The chain recombines TRBV24-1 with TRBJ2-5, with D maybe TRBD1 (7 bases). Written as DNA, the CDR3 is TGTGCCACCAGTGTGGGGGGACAGCAAGAGACCCAGTACTTC. This gives the protein CATSVGGQQETQYF.